This T cell receptor beta chain was recovered during a study of Ad26.COV2.S vaccination and SARS-CoV-2 variants. In regard to this clone: The target antigen is unknown.

TCRdb keeps only in-frame clones here, not all; method: immunoSEQ multiplex PCR. The sample lists 300,000 to 400,000 clones; 92% were seen once. Study conclusions and caveats: Comparable non-spike TCR breadth was observed in vaccine and placebo recipients.

Deletions cut 3 bases from V and 0 bases from J, with 4 bases between. The CDR3 consists of 12 residues. Germline V CDR1 and CDR2: SQVTM, ANQGSEA. The clonotype comes from a human donor who had recovered from COVID-19. The chain couples TRBV29-1 to TRBJ2-3; D uncertain. The sample in question was peripheral blood, obtained after recovery from COVID-19. The CDR3 is CSVDGSTDTQYF. The CDR3 coding sequence is TGCAGCGTTGACGGTAGCACAGATACGCAGTATTTT.